The rows below give T cell receptor beta chains drawn from one sample of a study of cytomegalovirus exposure and HLA in healthy donors. The protocol was immunoSEQ multiplex PCR, while the TCRdb copy is restricted to in-frame clones and leaves out a portion. The table has approximately 150,000 clones, around 80% seen once. The sample was PBMCs. The receptors stem from a woman aged 40 to 50 in good health and CMV-seropositive. CDR3s include the opening cysteine and the closing phenylalanine or tryptophan. The order of the fields is J gene, clone size, D gene, V gene, CDR3 protein, CDR3 DNA. The D gene is left open where the match is weak. Expanded clones are given a class, and other clones once, few, many or no size at all.

J: TRBJ1-1
size: -
D: -
V: TRBV30
CDR3: CAWSVNSGAQAFF
DNA: TGTGCCTGGAGTGTAAATAGCGGGGCCCAAGCTTTCTTT

J: TRBJ2-1
size: -
D: TRBD2
V: TRBV6-1
CDR3: CASTSGRGAYNEQFF
DNA: TGTGCCAGCACCTCGGGGCGGGGGGCATACAATGAGCAGTTCTTC

J: TRBJ1-5
size: -
D: -
V: TRBV6-1
CDR3: CASLPVLSNQPQHF
DNA: TGTGCCAGCCTCCCGGTTTTGAGCAATCAGCCCCAGCATTTT

J: TRBJ2-5
size: -
D: TRBD1
V: TRBV19
CDR3: CASSSDRAGTQYF
DNA: TGTGCCAGTAGTAGCGACAGGGCCGGGACCCAGTACTTC

J: TRBJ2-7
size: once
D: TRBD1
V: TRBV2
CDR3: CASSEVGGFNF
DNA: TGTGCCAGCAGTGAAGTAGGGGGCTTTAACTTC

J: TRBJ1-2
size: once
D: -
V: TRBV2
CDR3: CASSVAGLGSGYTF
DNA: TGTGCCAGCAGTGTGGCAGGGCTCGGTTCTGGCTACACCTTC

J: TRBJ1-5
size: medium-sized
D: -
V: TRBV6-6
CDR3: CASTQLEQPQHF
DNA: TGTGCCAGCACTCAGTTGGAGCAGCCCCAGCATTTT

J: TRBJ1-2
size: -
D: -
V: TRBV18
CDR3: CARFGQPPYGYTF
DNA: TGTGCCAGATTCGGACAGCCCCCGTATGGCTACACCTTC

J: TRBJ1-1
size: -
D: -
V: TRBV19
CDR3: CASSSPRATEAFF
DNA: TGTGCCAGTAGTAGCCCCAGGGCCACTGAAGCTTTCTTT

J: TRBJ1-5
size: -
D: TRBD1
V: TRBV5-6
CDR3: CASSQGQGLTQPQHF
DNA: TGTGCCAGCAGTCAGGGACAGGGATTGACGCAGCCCCAGCATTTT

J: TRBJ2-7
size: -
D: TRBD1
V: TRBV28
CDR3: CASSMRTGLFYEQYF
DNA: TGTGCCAGCAGTATGAGGACAGGGTTGTTCTACGAGCAGTACTTC

J: TRBJ1-6
size: few
D: TRBD1
V: TRBV28
CDR3: CASRHLGQPSSYNSPLHF
DNA: TGTGCCAGCAGACACTTGGGACAGCCGAGCTCCTATAATTCACCCCTCCACTTT

J: TRBJ2-7
size: -
D: TRBD2
V: TRBV11-2
CDR3: CASSLGAGGSYEQYF
DNA: TGTGCCAGCAGCTTAGGGGCGGGGGGGTCCTACGAGCAGTACTTC

J: TRBJ2-2
size: few
D: -
V: TRBV4-3
CDR3: CASSQDSQGHTGELFF
DNA: TGCGCCAGCAGCCAAGACTCGCAGGGTCACACCGGGGAGCTGTTTTTT

J: TRBJ2-6
size: -
D: -
V: TRBV29-1
CDR3: CSVREAGANVLTF
DNA: TGCAGCGTTCGGGAAGCTGGGGCCAACGTCCTGACTTTC

J: TRBJ1-1
size: -
D: TRBD1
V: TRBV10-3
CDR3: CAISESGQATTEAFF
DNA: TGTGCCATCAGTGAGTCGGGACAGGCGACGACTGAAGCTTTCTTT

J: TRBJ1-2
size: -
D: TRBD1
V: TRBV5-1
CDR3: CASSFGDRGIAGRYGYTF
DNA: TGCGCCAGCAGTTTTGGGGACAGAGGGATCGCAGGAAGGTATGGCTACACCTTC

J: TRBJ1-1
size: -
D: TRBD1
V: TRBV19
CDR3: CASSRGQIAEAFF
DNA: TGTGCCAGTAGTAGGGGACAGATCGCTGAAGCTTTCTTT

J: TRBJ2-6
size: few
D: -
V: TRBV2
CDR3: CASRVGVSSGANVLTF
DNA: TGTGCCAGCAGAGTGGGAGTATCCTCTGGGGCCAACGTCCTGACTTTC

J: TRBJ1-5
size: -
D: TRBD1
V: TRBV27
CDR3: CASMDRVGQPQHF
DNA: TGTGCCAGCATGGACAGGGTGGGACAGCCCCAGCATTTT

J: TRBJ2-5
size: -
D: TRBD2
V: TRBV6-1
CDR3: CASIVERGGGETQYF
DNA: TGTGCCAGCATCGTGGAGCGGGGGGGCGGGGAGACCCAGTACTTC

J: TRBJ1-2
size: few
D: TRBD1
V: TRBV7-9
CDR3: CASSPPGQGHYGYTF
DNA: TGTGCCAGCAGCCCACCGGGACAGGGACACTATGGCTACACCTTC

J: TRBJ2-4
size: -
D: TRBD1
V: TRBV19
CDR3: CASSIGQGNIQYF
DNA: TGTGCCAGTAGTATCGGACAGGGGAACATTCAGTACTTC

J: TRBJ1-1
size: -
D: -
V: TRBV6-5
CDR3: CASSPRGGGAFF
DNA: TGTGCCAGCAGCCCCCGCGGCGGTGGGGCTTTCTTT

J: TRBJ2-5
size: -
D: -
V: TRBV7-7
CDR3: CASSLSGSETQYF
DNA: TGTGCCAGCAGCTTATCAGGGTCGGAGACCCAGTACTTC

J: TRBJ1-1
size: once
D: -
V: TRBV4-2
CDR3: CASSQDLRDTEAFF
DNA: TGTGCCAGCAGCCAAGATTTACGGGACACTGAAGCTTTCTTT

J: TRBJ1-2
size: once
D: TRBD1
V: TRBV10-2
CDR3: CASRETGTGGGYTF
DNA: TGCGCCAGCAGGGAAACCGGGACAGGGGGAGGCTACACCTTC

J: TRBJ2-5
size: -
D: TRBD2
V: TRBV25-1
CDR3: CASSDPQGGETQYF
DNA: TGTGCCAGCAGTGACCCTCAGGGAGGGGAGACCCAGTACTTC

J: TRBJ1-1
size: -
D: -
V: TRBV13
CDR3: CASSPLNNPNTEAFF
DNA: TGTGCCAGCAGCCCACTAAATAACCCCAACACTGAAGCTTTCTTT

J: TRBJ2-5
size: -
D: TRBD2
V: TRBV10-3
CDR3: CAISEGLEGGETQYF
DNA: TGTGCCATCAGTGAGGGACTAGAGGGCGGAGAGACCCAGTACTTC